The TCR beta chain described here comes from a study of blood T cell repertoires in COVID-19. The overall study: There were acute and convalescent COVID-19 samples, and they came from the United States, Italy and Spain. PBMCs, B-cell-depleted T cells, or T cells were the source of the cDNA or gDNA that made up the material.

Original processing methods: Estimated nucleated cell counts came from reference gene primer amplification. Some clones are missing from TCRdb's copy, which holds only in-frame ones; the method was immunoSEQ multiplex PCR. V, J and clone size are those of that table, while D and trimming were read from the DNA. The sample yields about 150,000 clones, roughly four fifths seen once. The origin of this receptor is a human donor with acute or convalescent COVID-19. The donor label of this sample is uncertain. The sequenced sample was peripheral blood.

The CDR3 reads CASTPTGPYGYTF. The CDR3 DNA is TGTGCCAGTACCCCGACAGGGCCCTATGGCTACACCTTC. This chain links TRBV19 with TRBJ1-2, with 7 bases identical to TRBD1. Trimming at V came to 7 bases and at J to 4 bases, leaving 6 bases not matched to a gene. The CDR3 totals 13 residues. Germline CDR1 reads LNHDA; CDR2 reads SQIVND (reference sequence).